Listed here is a single TCR beta chain. Its antigen is not known. CDR3 length: 12 amino acids. Looked up from germline, CDR1 is SGDLS and CDR2 is YYNGEE. Sample-barcoded 5' priming and a J-beta primer mix drove a second PCR of 7 to 11 cycles. The template-switch adaptor was a 5' adaptor with 12 random nucleotides. It tagged each cDNA molecule. TCRdb ran MiXCR on the 5' RACE reads and lists one entry per CDR3 protein. Here the sample spans approximately 800,000 distinct CDR3 sequences, about 46% being singletons. The sample comes from a study of blood T cells in healthy people across ages. Study findings and constraints: It was held that diversity estimates obtained from one million T cells represented underestimates.

The TCR sequence derives from a man older than 75 in good health. This chain uses TRBV9 with TRBJ2-4; tentative D call: TRBD2 (5 bases). The last part of the DNA fits TRBJ2-7 better; the J call may be wrong. The sequenced material came from blood. The CDR3 here is CASSVERYEQYF. CDR3 coding DNA: TGTGCCAGCAGCGTAGAGCGGTACGAGCAGTACTTC.